These 12 T cell receptor beta chains came from one sample sequenced in a study of beta chain features in type 1 diabetes. Isolated RNA was reverse transcribed in full, so expressed TCRB transcripts were sequenced. Sequencing was performed with immunoSEQ multiplex PCR; in TCRdb, only in-frame clones are kept and a portion is missing. The sample yields around 250,000 clones, roughly an eighth seen once. General study points: Shortening of TCRB CDR3s, moderate but significant, appeared in all four CD4+ subsets of Type 1 diabetes patients.

Their cognate antigens are unknown. Source material: naive CD4+ T cells from blood. Receptors were obtained from a man in his thirties or forties with type 1 diabetes.

The chain combines TRBV5-4 with TRBJ1-5; D perhaps matches TRBD1 (5 bases). Trimming took 0 bases from V and 6 from J, leaving 7 bases between them. Germline V CDR1 and CDR2: SGHNT, YYREEE (reference sequence). This CDR3 is built from 13 residues. This CDR3 reads CASSLAGGQPQHF. CDR3 coding DNA: TGTGCCAGCAGCTTGGCCGGGGGTCAGCCCCAGCATTTT.

J is TRBJ2-1 and V is TRBV5-1; 7 positions agree with TRBD1. This CDR3 spans 16 amino acids. CDR1 is SGHRS, CDR2 YFSETQ, per germline. With V trimmed by 1 base and J by 2 bases, 6 bases remained unmatched. The CDR3 reads CASSLFPTGAYNEQFF. The CDR3 DNA sequence: TGCGCCAGCAGCTTGTTTCCCACAGGGGCCTACAATGAGCAGTTCTTC.

This clone has a handful of counts. The chain combines TRBV6-5 with TRBJ2-7; no clear D gene. The CDR3 sequence is 14 residues long. V was clipped by 0 bases and J by 1 base, with 7 bases between them. Germline V gene sequence: CDR1 MNHEY, CDR2 SVGAGI. CDR3 residues: CASSYSAASYEQYF. For the CDR3, the DNA is TGTGCCAGCAGTTACTCCGCGGCGTCCTACGAGCAGTACTTC.

This clone was seen more than once but under ten times. V usage is TRBV29-1 and J usage is TRBJ2-7; TRBD1 is a possible D gene (6 bases). Germline CDR1 and CDR2: SQVTM and ANQGSEA. Trimming took 4 bases from V and 5 from J, leaving 9 bases between them. The CDR3 consists of 11 residues. The CDR3 protein is CSVGAGDEQYF. The CDR3 DNA sequence: TGCAGCGTTGGAGCAGGGGACGAGCAGTACTTC.

This clone was seen a handful of times. The V and J genes are TRBV9 and TRBJ2-7; 10 bases align to TRBD1. The germline gives CDR1 SGDLS, CDR2 YYNGEE. Trimming at V came to 4 bases and at J to 6 bases, leaving 7 bases not matched to a gene. The CDR3 runs 14 residues. Written as DNA, the CDR3 is TGTGCCAGCAGCCCCGGGACAGGGGTAACCGAGCAGTACTTC. It codes for CASSPGTGVTEQYF. Supplemented by reference TRBV9 and TRBJ2-7, the full variable domain reads DSGVTQTPKHLITATGQRVTLRCSPRSGDLSVYWYQQSLDQGLQFLIQYYNGEERAKGNILERFSAQQFPDLHSELNLSSLELGDSALYFCASSPGTGVTEQYFGPGTRLTVT.

This clone was detected only a few times. The chain links TRBV9 to TRBJ2-1, with a possible D match to TRBD2 (5 bases). Trimming left V 0 bases short and J 6 bases short, with 10 bases between. The length of the CDR3 is 14 residues. Germline-derived CDR1 and CDR2 are SGDLS and YYNGEE. CDR3 sequence (DNA): TGTGCCAGCAGCGTAGGCGGGTATCTCAATGAGCAGTTCTTC. Translation gives CASSVGGYLNEQFF.

This clone was counted a few times. The chain couples TRBV7-9 to TRBJ2-3; a possible D gene is TRBD1 (5 bases). This CDR3 is built from 16 residues. V lost 1 base, J lost 1 base, and 12 bases lay in between. The germline gives CDR1 SEHNR, CDR2 FQNEAQ (reference sequence). This CDR3 is CASSLGRRVGTDTQYF. The CDR3 bases are TGTGCCAGCAGCTTAGGTCGCAGGGTGGGCACAGATACGCAGTATTTT. Combining the CDR3 with reference TRBV7-9 and TRBJ2-3 gives the whole variable domain DTGVSQNPRHKITKRGQNVTFRCDPISEHNRLYWYRQTLGQGPEFLTYFQNEAQLEKSRLLSDRFSAERPKGSFSTLEIQRTEQGDSAMYLCASSLGRRVGTDTQYFGPGTRLTVL.

In its sample, this clone was seen many times. The J gene is TRBJ2-1, the V gene TRBV29-1; 7 bases align to TRBD2. The ends lost 3 bases at V and 8 bases at J; junction bases unmatched: 1. The CDR3 has 11 residues. From germline, CDR1 is SQVTM and CDR2 ANQGSEA. The CDR3 protein is CSVETSHEQFF. The DNA of the CDR3 is TGCAGCGTTGAGACTAGCCATGAGCAGTTCTTC.

In its sample, this clone was seen a few times. The chain carries TRBV4-2 and TRBJ2-7, with 7 bases fitting TRBD2. V was pared by 0 bases and J by 5 bases, with 10 bases of the junction left unmatched. The CDR3 covers 16 residues. CDR1 is LGHNA and CDR2 is YNFKEQ in the germline V gene. CDR3 sequence (DNA): TGTGCCAGCAGCCAAGATCAGCAGCGGGAAGGCCACGAGCAGTACTTC. Protein product: CASSQDQQREGHEQYF.

In this sample, this clone turned up a few times. The chain recombines TRBV2 with TRBJ2-5, with 9 bases fitting TRBD2. The CDR3 is 15 residues long. CDR1 is SNHLY, CDR2 FYNNEI, per germline. Trimming cost V 2 bases and J 5 bases; bases outside gene matches: 6. This CDR3 reads CASSEKREAGETQYF. CDR3 in DNA: TGTGCCAGCAGTGAAAAGCGGGAGGCCGGGGAGACCCAGTACTTC.

This clone showed up just a few times. The V call is TRBV27, the J call TRBJ2-7; D not resolved. From germline, CDR1 is MNHEY and CDR2 SMNVEV (reference sequence). The CDR3 is 16 residues long. The V and J ends lost 4 bases and 0 bases respectively, with 16 bases between them. The CDR3 loop reads CASSSHMRLSSYEQYF. The CDR3 DNA follows: TGTGCCAGCAGTTCCCACATGCGGCTTAGCTCCTACGAGCAGTACTTC.

The gene calls are TRBV28 and TRBJ2-7; 11 bases line up with TRBD2. The V gene's germline CDR1 is MDHEN and CDR2 SYDVKM. The junction had 6 bases not matched to a gene; V was cut back by 3 bases and J by 2 bases. CDR3 length equals 16 residues. CDR3 nucleotides: TGTGCCAGCAGTTTTATCGGGACTAGCGGAGCCTACGAGCAGTACTTC. Encoded protein: CASSFIGTSGAYEQYF.